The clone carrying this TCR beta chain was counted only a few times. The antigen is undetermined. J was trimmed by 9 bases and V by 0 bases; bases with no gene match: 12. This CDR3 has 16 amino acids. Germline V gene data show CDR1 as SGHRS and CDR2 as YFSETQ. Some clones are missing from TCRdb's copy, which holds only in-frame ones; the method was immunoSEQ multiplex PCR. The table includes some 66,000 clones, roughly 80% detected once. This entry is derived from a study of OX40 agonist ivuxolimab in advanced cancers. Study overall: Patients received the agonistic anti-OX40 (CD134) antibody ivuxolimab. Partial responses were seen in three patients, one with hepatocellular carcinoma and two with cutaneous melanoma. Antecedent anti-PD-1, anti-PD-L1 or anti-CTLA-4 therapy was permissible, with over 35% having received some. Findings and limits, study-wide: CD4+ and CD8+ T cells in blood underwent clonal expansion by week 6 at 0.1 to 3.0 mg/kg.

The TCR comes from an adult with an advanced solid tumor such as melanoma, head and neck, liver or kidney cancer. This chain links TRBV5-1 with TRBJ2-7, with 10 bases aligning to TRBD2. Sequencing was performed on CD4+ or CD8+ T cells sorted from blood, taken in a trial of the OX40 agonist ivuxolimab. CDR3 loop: CASSLVPGTSDSRQYF. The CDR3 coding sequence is TGCGCCAGCAGCTTGGTGCCTGGGACTAGCGACTCACGGCAGTACTTC.